One sample yielded the 24 T cell receptor beta chains listed below, sequenced in a study of radiation and T cells in renal cell carcinoma. Specified time point: blood 2 weeks post-SBRT. Noted treatment: 15 Gy SBRT to primary tumor, nephrectomy 4 weeks later. Only in-frame clones appear in the TCRdb table, and some are missing; sequencing was by immunoSEQ multiplex PCR. The sample consists of approximately 79,000 clones, 82% of them appearing once. The source was blood, collected from a patient whose treatment included radiotherapy and nephrectomy. These receptors came from a man in his 60s with renal cell carcinoma.

The chain carries TRBV14 and TRBJ2-7; tentatively, D is TRBD2 (6 bases). The V gene lost 5 bases and the J gene lost 0 bases, with 14 bases spanning the gap. This CDR3 is built from 15 residues. The germline V gene has CDR1 SGHDN and CDR2 FVKESK. The CDR3 DNA reads TGTGCCAGCAGCGAGACTAGGACGGGCTCCTACGAGCAGTACTTC. It codes for CASSETRTGSYEQYF.

V gene TRBV12-1 combines with J gene TRBJ2-1; the table's D call TRBD2 went unverified against the DNA. TRBV12-1 is deemed a pseudogene. The CDR3 runs 19 residues. The CDR3 coding sequence is TGTGCCAGCAGCTTAAGTGGGACTCCGTCAAGAAACTCCTACAATGAGCAGTTCTTC. Protein product: CASSLSGTPSRNSYNEQFF.

The V gene is TRBV7-2, the J gene TRBJ2-5; perhaps TRBD2 as D (5 bases). The V end was cut by 5 bases, the J end by 2 bases, with 18 bases between. CDR1 is SGHTA and CDR2 is FQGNSA in the germline V gene. The CDR3 extends over 16 amino acids. CDR3 in DNA: TGTGCCAGCAGCCTCGCGCCCACCAGAGGGCAAGAGACCCAGTACTTC. Protein: CASSLAPTRGQETQYF.

The chain carries TRBV5-5 and TRBJ2-3; maybe TRBD1 (6 bases). V was shortened by 2 bases and J by 2 bases, with 9 bases between the two germline ends. Germline V gene data show CDR1 as SGHKS and CDR2 as YYEKEE (reference sequence). This CDR3 is built from 14 residues. CDR3 DNA: TGTGCCAGCAGCTTACAGGGATTCACAGATACGCAGTATTTT. Its protein product is CASSLQGFTDTQYF.

The chain joins TRBV14 to TRBJ1-3; D unclear. From germline, CDR1 is SGHDN and CDR2 FVKESK. Trimming took 4 bases from V and 5 from J, leaving 3 bases between them. This CDR3 region has 11 residues. CDR3 loop: CASSLRNTIYF. CDR3 DNA sequence: TGTGCCAGCAGCCTAAGAAACACCATATATTTT.

V and J are TRBV19 and TRBJ2-5, with D possibly being TRBD1 (6 bases). V lost 5 bases and J lost 1, with 14 bases in between. The germline gives CDR1 LNHDA, CDR2 SQIVND (reference sequence). The CDR3 has 15 amino acids. DNA for the CDR3: TGTGCCAGTAGTCCACAGGGAAGATTCCAAGAGACCCAGTACTTC. Encoded protein: CASSPQGRFQETQYF. The entire variable domain, with the rest obtained from reference TRBV19 and TRBJ2-5, is as follows: DGGITQSPKYLFRKEGQNVTLSCEQNLNHDAMYWYRQDPGQGLRLIYYSQIVNDFQKGDIAEGYSVSREKKESFPLTVTSAQKNPTAFYLCASSPQGRFQETQYFGPGTRLLVL.

In this sample, this clone turned up a few times. The CDR3 spells CASSRIPPPDTQYF. As DNA, the CDR3 is TGCGCCAGCAGCCGAATTCCGCCCCCAGATACGCAGTATTTT. The chain is built from TRBV5-1 and TRBJ2-3; D gene ambiguous. The CDR3 has 14 residues. Germline values: CDR1 SGHRS, CDR2 YFSETQ. The V and J ends lost 4 bases and 4 bases respectively, with 13 bases between them.

This clone was seen a few times. V usage is TRBV18 and J usage is TRBJ1-2; D possibly corresponds to TRBD1 (6 bases). The CDR3 contains 16 residues. Germline assignment: CDR1 KGHSH and CDR2 LQKENI. V dropped 2 bases and J dropped 8 bases, with 21 bases sitting between them. CDR3 DNA: TGTGCCAGCTCACCAGGATGGGGCAGGGGCGCGGAGGGCTACACCTTC. Translating it yields CASSPGWGRGAEGYTF.

The rearrangement links TRBV7-2 to TRBJ2-2; possibly TRBD1 for D (6 bases). The CDR3 runs to 17 residues. Germline CDR1 is SGHTA and CDR2 is FQGNSA. Trimming cost V 0 bases and J 4 bases, with 15 bases left between them. CDR3 coding DNA: TGTGCCAGCAGCTTAGCGGGGGCTCTAGCAGGCACCGGGGAGCTGTTTTTT. Its translation: CASSLAGALAGTGELFF.

The V call is TRBV18, the J call TRBJ2-7, with D possibly matching TRBD2 (5 bases). The CDR3 runs 12 residues. Germline loops: CDR1 KGHSH, CDR2 LQKENI. Between the trimmed V and J ends, which lost 3 bases and 2 bases, there was a span of 5 bases. CDR3 nucleotides: TGTGCCAGCTCACCCGGGACCTACGAGCAGTACTTC. Protein sequence: CASSPGTYEQYF.

J is TRBJ1-5 and V is TRBV29-1; D remains unclear. V lost 4 bases, J lost 2 bases, and 9 bases lay in between. The germline gives CDR1 SQVTM, CDR2 ANQGSEA. The CDR3 length is 13 residues. CDR3 in amino acids: CSVAYGRNQPQHF. In DNA form, the CDR3 reads TGCAGCGTTGCGTACGGACGCAATCAGCCCCAGCATTTT.

This chain connects TRBV11-3 to TRBJ2-7; D gene uncertain. The CDR3 runs 16 residues. Germline CDR1 SGHNT, CDR2 YENEEA. With 5 bases removed from V and 3 bases from J, the gap between germline ends came to 20 bases. The CDR3 region is CASSPGQSRAGYEQYF. The CDR3 DNA follows: TGTGCCAGCAGCCCTGGGCAGTCAAGGGCCGGCTACGAGCAGTACTTC. Filled out from reference TRBV11-3 and TRBJ2-7, the complete variable domain reads EAGVVQSPRYKIIEKKQPVAFWCNPISGHNTLYWYLQNLGQGPELLIRYENEEAVDDSQLPKDRFSAERLKGVDSTLKIQPAELGDSAVYLCASSPGQSRAGYEQYFGPGTRLTVT.

The chain carries TRBV28 and TRBJ1-1; D is undetermined. CDR1 is MDHEN and CDR2 is SYDVKM in the germline V gene. Trimming stripped 4 bases from V and 4 bases from J, with 10 bases between. The CDR3 contains 13 residues. The CDR3 DNA is TGTGCCAGCAGTTCTGGGGATTTCACTGAAGCTTTCTTT. This sequence encodes CASSSGDFTEAFF.

This rearrangement joins TRBV27 to TRBJ2-2; 7 nucleotides align to TRBD2. This CDR3 is built from 14 residues. The V gene's germline CDR1 is MNHEY and CDR2 SMNVEV (reference sequence). Trimming cost V 2 bases and J 7 bases; bases outside gene matches: 4. CDR3 nucleotide sequence: TGTGCCAGCAGTTTAGCCCTAGCGGTCGGGGAGCTGTTTTTT. This encodes CASSLALAVGELFF.

This clone came up a few times. The chain joins TRBV4-3 to TRBJ2-4; 9 nucleotides line up with TRBD1. V shed 0 bases, J shed 7 bases, and the junction held 13 bases outside the gene matches. Germline assignment: CDR1 LGHNA and CDR2 YSLEER. The CDR3 length is 18 residues. The CDR3 DNA is TGCGCCAGCAGCCAAGAAAGGGGGACAGGGCCGAAAGGGAACATTCAGTACTTC. The encoded protein is CASSQERGTGPKGNIQYF.

The genes are TRBV5-1 and TRBJ1-3, with D possibly matching TRBD1 (6 bases). The CDR3 has 18 amino acids. Trimming removed 1 base from V and 2 bases from J, with 19 bases in between. Germline CDR1 reads SGHRS; CDR2 reads YFSETQ. CDR3: CASSLFPRQDEPGNTIYF. The CDR3 coding sequence is TGCGCCAGCAGCTTGTTCCCCCGACAGGACGAACCTGGAAACACCATATATTTT.

The V gene is TRBV28, the J gene TRBJ2-3, with D possibly TRBD1 on 7 matching bases. This CDR3 spans 15 amino acids. Deletions cut 8 bases from V and 0 bases from J, with 15 bases between. The germline V gene has CDR1 MDHEN and CDR2 SYDVKM. This chain's CDR3 is CASSRPGGSTDTQYF. CDR3 coding DNA: TGTGCCAGCTCCCGCCCAGGGGGGAGCACAGATACGCAGTATTTT. Full variable domain (rest looked up from reference TRBV28 and TRBJ2-3): DVKVTQSSRYLVKRTGEKVFLECVQDMDHENMFWYRQDPGLGLRLIYFSYDVKMKEKGDIPEGYSVSREKKERFSLILESASTNQTSMYLCASSRPGGSTDTQYFGPGTRLTVL.

This sequence joins TRBV2 and TRBJ2-1; the D gene is possibly TRBD1 (5 bases). This CDR3 region has 12 residues. Trimming cost V 10 bases and J 9 bases, with 16 bases left between them. CDR1 SNHLY and CDR2 FYNNEI come from the germline V gene. The CDR3 is CATRLGVFEQFF. The CDR3 region has the DNA TGTGCCACCCGGCTAGGGGTATTTGAGCAGTTCTTC.

V usage is TRBV7-9 and J usage is TRBJ2-7; the D is unclear. Germline values: CDR1 SEHNR, CDR2 FQNEAQ (reference sequence). This CDR3 has 14 amino acids. With 5 bases removed from V and 2 bases from J, the gap between germline ends came to 13 bases. The CDR3 protein is CASSGPALPYEQYF. CDR3 nucleotide sequence: TGTGCCAGCAGCGGACCGGCGCTCCCCTACGAGCAGTACTTC.

This clone appeared once. This chain links TRBV10-3 with TRBJ1-6; TRBD1 might be the D (6 bases). The ends were cut back, 6 bases at V and 5 bases at J, with 11 bases in the middle. Germline lookup yields CDR1 ENHRY and CDR2 SYGVKD. CDR3 length: 14 amino acids. The CDR3 DNA is TGTGCCATCAGGGGGGACATCCATAATTCACCCCTCCACTTT. This codes for CAIRGDIHNSPLHF.

V and J are TRBV20-1 and TRBJ1-2, with D unresolved. The CDR3 runs to 10 residues. V was pared by 6 bases and J by 10 bases, with 12 bases between. In germline, CDR1 is DFQATT, CDR2 SNEGSKA (reference sequence). The CDR3 DNA sequence: TGCAGTGCAACCCGAGTTGTCTACACCTTC. It encodes CSATRVVYTF.

The CDR3 sequence: CASSPGFKEKLFF. CDR3 in DNA: TGTGCCAGCAGCCCTGGGTTCAAAGAAAAACTGTTTTTT. The chain is built from TRBV14 and TRBJ1-4, with D unclear. Germline V gene data show CDR1 as SGHDN and CDR2 as FVKESK. This CDR3 spans 13 amino acids. Between the trimmed V and J ends, which lost 4 bases and 8 bases, there was a span of 11 bases.

V is TRBV5-4 and J is TRBJ2-3; 13 bases fit TRBD2. Germline-derived CDR1 and CDR2 are SGHNT and YYREEE (reference sequence). The V and J ends lost 4 bases and 2 bases, in that order; junction bases with no gene match: 10. The CDR3 consists of 18 residues. The CDR3, as DNA: TGTGCCAGCAGCCACGGGACTAGCGGGACTTACGACACAGATACGCAGTATTTT. Translated: CASSHGTSGTYDTDTQYF.

The gene calls are TRBV5-6 and TRBJ2-3, with D perhaps matching TRBD2 (6 bases). The CDR3 has 15 amino acids. Trimming removed 4 bases from V and 6 bases from J, with 18 bases in between. Per germline, CDR1 SGHDT and CDR2 YYEEEE. This CDR3 reads CASSEGPRAGDTQYF. The CDR3 DNA reads as TGTGCCAGCAGCGAGGGACCCCGGGCGGGGGATACGCAGTATTTT.